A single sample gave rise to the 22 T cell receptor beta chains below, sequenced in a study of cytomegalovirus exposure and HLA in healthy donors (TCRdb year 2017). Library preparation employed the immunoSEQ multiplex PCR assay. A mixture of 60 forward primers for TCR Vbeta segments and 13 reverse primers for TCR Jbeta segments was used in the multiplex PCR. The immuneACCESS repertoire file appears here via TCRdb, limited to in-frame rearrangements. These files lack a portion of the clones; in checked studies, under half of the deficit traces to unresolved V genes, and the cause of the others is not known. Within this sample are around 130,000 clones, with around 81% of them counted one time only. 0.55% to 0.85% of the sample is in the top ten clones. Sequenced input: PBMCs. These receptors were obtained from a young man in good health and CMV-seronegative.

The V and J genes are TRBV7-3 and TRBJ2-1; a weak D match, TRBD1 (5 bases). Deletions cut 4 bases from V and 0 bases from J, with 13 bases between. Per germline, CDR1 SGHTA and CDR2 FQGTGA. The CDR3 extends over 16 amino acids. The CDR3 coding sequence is TGTGCCAGCAGCTCAATCAGGGCAAGCTCCTACAATGAGCAGTTCTTC. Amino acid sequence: CASSSIRASSYNEQFF.

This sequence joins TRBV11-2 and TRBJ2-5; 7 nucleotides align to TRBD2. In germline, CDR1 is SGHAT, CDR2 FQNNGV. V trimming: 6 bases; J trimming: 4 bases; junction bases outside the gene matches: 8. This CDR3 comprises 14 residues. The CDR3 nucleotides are TGTGCCAGCAGTCGAACTAGCGTGCGAGAGACCCAGTACTTC. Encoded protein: CASSRTSVRETQYF.

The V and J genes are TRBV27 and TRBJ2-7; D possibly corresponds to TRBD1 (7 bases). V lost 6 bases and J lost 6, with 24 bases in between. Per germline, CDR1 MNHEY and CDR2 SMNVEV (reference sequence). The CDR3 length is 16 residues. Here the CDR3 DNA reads TGTGCCAGCAGACCACTCCAGGGGGAGGTCCCTAGCGAGCAGTACTTC. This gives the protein CASRPLQGEVPSEQYF.

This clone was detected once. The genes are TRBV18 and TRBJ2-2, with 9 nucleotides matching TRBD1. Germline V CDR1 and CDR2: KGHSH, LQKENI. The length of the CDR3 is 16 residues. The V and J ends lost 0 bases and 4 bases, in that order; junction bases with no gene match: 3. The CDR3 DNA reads TGTGCCAGCTCACCACCCGGGACAGGGCGCACCGGGGAGCTGTTTTTT. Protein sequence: CASSPPGTGRTGELFF. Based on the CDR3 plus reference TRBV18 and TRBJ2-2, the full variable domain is NAGVMQNPRHLVRRRGQEARLRCSPMKGHSHVYWYRQLPEEGLKFMVYLQKENIIDESGMPKERFSAEFPKEGPSILRIQQVVRGDSAAYFCASSPPGTGRTGELFFGEGSRLTVL.

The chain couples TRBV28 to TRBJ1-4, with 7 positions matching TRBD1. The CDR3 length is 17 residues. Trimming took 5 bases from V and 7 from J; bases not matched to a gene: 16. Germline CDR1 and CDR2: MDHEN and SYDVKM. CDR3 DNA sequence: TGTGCCAGCAGTCGGATCGTCGAGGGACAGAAAGTTGAAAAACTGTTTTTT. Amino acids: CASSRIVEGQKVEKLFF. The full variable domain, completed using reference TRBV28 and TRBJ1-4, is DVKVTQSSRYLVKRTGEKVFLECVQDMDHENMFWYRQDPGLGLRLIYFSYDVKMKEKGDIPEGYSVSREKKERFSLILESASTNQTSMYLCASSRIVEGQKVEKLFFGSGTQLSVL.

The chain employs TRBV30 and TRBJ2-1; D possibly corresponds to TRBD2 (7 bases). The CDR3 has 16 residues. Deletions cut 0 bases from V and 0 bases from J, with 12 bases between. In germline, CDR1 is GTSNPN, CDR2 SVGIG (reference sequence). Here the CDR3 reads CAWSVPGGRSYNEQFF. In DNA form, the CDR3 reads TGTGCCTGGAGTGTACCGGGGGGCCGCTCCTACAATGAGCAGTTCTTC.

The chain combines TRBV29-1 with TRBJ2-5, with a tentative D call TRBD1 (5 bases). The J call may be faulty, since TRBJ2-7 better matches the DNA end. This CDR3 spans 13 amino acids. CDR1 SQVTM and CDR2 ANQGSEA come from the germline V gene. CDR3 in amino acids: CSVWSGSVYEQYF. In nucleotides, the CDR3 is TGCAGCGTTTGGTCAGGGTCTGTCTACGAGCAGTACTTC.

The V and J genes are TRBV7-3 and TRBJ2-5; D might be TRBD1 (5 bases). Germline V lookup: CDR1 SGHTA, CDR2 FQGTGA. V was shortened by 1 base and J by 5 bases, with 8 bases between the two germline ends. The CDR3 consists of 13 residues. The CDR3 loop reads CASSLIGAETQYF. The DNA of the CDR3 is TGTGCCAGCAGCTTAATAGGGGCGGAGACCCAGTACTTC.

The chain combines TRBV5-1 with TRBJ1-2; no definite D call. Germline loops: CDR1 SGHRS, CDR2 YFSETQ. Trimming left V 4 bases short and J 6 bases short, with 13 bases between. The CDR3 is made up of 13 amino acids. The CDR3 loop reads CASSQYPGNGYTF. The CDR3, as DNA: TGCGCCAGCAGCCAATACCCGGGTAATGGCTACACCTTC.

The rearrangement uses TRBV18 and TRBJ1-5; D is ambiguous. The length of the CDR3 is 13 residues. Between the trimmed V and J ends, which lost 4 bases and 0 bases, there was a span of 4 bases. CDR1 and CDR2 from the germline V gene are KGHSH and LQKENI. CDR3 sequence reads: CASSLYSNQPQHF. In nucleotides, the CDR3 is TGTGCCAGCTCACTTTATAGCAATCAGCCCCAGCATTTT.

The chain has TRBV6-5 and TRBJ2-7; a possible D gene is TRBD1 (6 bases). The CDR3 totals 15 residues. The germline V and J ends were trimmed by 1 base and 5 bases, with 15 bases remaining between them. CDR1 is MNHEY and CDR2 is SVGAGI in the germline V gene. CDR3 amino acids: CASSYLAGVSNEQYF. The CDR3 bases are TGTGCCAGCAGTTACTTGGCAGGGGTCTCGAACGAGCAGTACTTC.

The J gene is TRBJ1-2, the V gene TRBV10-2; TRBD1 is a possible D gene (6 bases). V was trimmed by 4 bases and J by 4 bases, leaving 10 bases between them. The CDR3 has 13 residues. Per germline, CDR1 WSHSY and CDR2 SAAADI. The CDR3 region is CASSGTDIYGYTF. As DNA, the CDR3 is TGCGCCAGCAGTGGGACAGATATCTATGGCTACACCTTC.

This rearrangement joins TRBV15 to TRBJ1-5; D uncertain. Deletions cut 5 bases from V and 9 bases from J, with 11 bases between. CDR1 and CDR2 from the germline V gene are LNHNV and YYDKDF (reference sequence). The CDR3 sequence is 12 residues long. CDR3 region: CATSRTSLPQHF. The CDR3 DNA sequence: TGTGCCACCAGCCGTACTTCATTGCCCCAGCATTTT.

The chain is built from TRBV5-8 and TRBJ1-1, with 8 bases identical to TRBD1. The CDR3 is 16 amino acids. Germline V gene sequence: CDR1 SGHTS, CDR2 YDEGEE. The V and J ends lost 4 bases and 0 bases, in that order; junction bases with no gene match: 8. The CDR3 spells CASSTDRGRVNTEAFF. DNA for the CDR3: TGTGCCAGCAGCACCGACAGGGGACGGGTGAACACTGAAGCTTTCTTT.

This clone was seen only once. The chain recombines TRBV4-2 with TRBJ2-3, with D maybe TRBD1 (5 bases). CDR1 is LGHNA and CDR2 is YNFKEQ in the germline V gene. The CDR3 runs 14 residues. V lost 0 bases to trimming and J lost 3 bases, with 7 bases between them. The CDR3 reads CASSQDAGTDTQYF. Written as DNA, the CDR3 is TGTGCCAGCAGCCAAGATGCAGGGACAGATACGCAGTATTTT.

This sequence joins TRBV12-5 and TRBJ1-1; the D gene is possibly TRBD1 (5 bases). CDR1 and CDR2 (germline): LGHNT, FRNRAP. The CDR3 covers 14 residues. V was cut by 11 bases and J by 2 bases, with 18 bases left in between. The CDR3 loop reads CAGTRNGRNTEAFF. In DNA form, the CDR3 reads TGTGCTGGGACTAGAAATGGGAGAAACACTGAAGCTTTCTTT.

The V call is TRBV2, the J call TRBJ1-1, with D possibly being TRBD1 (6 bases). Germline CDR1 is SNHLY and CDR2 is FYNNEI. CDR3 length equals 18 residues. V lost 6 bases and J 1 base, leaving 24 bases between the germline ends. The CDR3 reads CASSEPSGQTERNTEAFF. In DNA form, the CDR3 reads TGTGCCAGCAGCGAACCCTCCGGACAGACTGAGAGGAACACTGAAGCTTTCTTT.

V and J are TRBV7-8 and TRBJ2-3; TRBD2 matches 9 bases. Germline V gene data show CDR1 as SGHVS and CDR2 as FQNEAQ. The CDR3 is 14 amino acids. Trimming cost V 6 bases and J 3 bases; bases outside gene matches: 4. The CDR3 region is CASRGLAGTDTQYF. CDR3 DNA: TGTGCCAGCAGAGGGCTAGCGGGGACAGATACGCAGTATTTT.

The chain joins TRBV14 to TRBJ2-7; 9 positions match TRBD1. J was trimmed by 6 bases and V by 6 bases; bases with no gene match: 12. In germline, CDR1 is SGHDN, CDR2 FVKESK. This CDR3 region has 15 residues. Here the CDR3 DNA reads TGTGCCAGCAGTCTTACTACAGGGGGCTCACGCGAGCAGTACTTC. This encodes CASSLTTGGSREQYF.

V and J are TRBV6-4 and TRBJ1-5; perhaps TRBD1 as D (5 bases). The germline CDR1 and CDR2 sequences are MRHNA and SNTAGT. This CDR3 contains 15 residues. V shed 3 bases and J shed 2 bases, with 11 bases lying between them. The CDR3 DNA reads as TGTGCCAGCAGTGAGTCAGGGATAGGCAATCAGCCCCAGCATTTT. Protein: CASSESGIGNQPQHF.

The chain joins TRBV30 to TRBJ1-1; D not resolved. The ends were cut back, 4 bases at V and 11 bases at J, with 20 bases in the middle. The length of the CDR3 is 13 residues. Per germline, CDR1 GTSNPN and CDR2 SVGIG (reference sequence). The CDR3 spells CAWMAGGSERAFF. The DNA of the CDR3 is TGTGCCTGGATGGCCGGCGGCTCGGAGAGGGCTTTCTTT.

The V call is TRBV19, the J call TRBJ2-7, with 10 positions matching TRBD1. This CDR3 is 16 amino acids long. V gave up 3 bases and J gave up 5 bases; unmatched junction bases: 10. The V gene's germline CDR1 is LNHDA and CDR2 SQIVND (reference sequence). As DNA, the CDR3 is TGTGCCAGTAGTATGTACAGGGACAGGGGATCCCACGAGCAGTACTTC. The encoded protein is CASSMYRDRGSHEQYF.